This paragraph covers one T cell receptor delta chain sequence. The protein recorded in TCRdb matches a much larger clone and deviates from this DNA's translation at residue 5, suggesting a read error; the protein here is obtained by translating the DNA. Gammadelta T cells were flow-sorted from PBMC into Vgamma9/Vdelta2+ and Vdelta2-negative populations for bulk analysis. Sequencing covered both gamma and delta TCR chains per sample. TCRdb reanalysed the multiplex PCR reads with CATT. The profile shows around 89,000 delta-chain clones, more than 1.4% of them singletons. This sample was taken from a study of γδ T cells in repeated Plasmodium falciparum infection. The germline V gene encodes CDR1 TSWWSYY and CDR2 QGS. This CDR3 has 17 amino acids. Trimming stripped 4 bases from V and 7 bases from J, with 25 bases between.

This clonotype originated in a pool of human donors (malaria-infected and uninfected, not separated). The sequencing sample was made of gamma-delta T cells from blood. V usage is TRDV1 and J usage is TRDJ1; the D gene is possibly TRDD2 (6 bases). As DNA, the CDR3 is TGTGCTCTTGGGGGACCCTTATCTTCCTGGGCAGGACGTAAACTCATCTTT. It yields the protein CALGGPLSSWAGRKLIF.